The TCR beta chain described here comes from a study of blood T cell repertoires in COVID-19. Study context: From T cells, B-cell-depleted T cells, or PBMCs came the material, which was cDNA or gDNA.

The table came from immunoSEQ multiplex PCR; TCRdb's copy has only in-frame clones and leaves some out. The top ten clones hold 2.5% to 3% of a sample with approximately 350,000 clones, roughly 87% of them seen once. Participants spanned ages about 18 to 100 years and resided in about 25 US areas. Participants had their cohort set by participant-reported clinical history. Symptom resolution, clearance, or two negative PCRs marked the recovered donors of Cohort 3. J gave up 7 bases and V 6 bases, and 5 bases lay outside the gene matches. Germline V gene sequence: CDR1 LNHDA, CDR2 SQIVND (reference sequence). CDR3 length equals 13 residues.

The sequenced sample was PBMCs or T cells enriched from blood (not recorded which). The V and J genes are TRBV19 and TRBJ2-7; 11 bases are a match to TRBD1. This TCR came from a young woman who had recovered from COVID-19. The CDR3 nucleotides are TGTGCCAGTAGGGACGGGACAGGGGGAGAGCAGTACTTC. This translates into CASRDGTGGEQYF.